These 18 T cell receptor beta chains share one sample of origin, sequenced in a study of T-cell reconstitution after alpha-beta-depleted transplantation in children. A TCRbeta library incorporating unique molecular identifiers was prepared. MiXCR, applied by TCRdb to the PCR reads, yields one record per CDR3 protein. The sample carries under 400,000 distinct CDR3 sequences, approximately 23% recorded once. The sequenced sample was PBMCs, mostly from graft donor cells, obtained 180 days after TCRalphabeta/CD19-depleted stem cell transplant. Receptors were obtained from a male patient younger than 18 who had a stem cell transplant for acute lymphoblastic leukemia, so the T cells may come from the graft donor.

This clonotype was counted a few times. The V call is TRBV14, the J call TRBJ2-2; no clear D. V dropped 1 base and J dropped 4 bases, with 16 bases sitting between them. From germline, CDR1 is SGHDN and CDR2 FVKESK. CDR3 length: 17 amino acids. As DNA, the CDR3 is TGTGCCAGCAGCCAAGCGATAGGGCAGCGCCCCACCGGGGAGCTGTTTTTT. Translated: CASSQAIGQRPTGELFF.

The V gene is TRBV7-3, the J gene TRBJ2-5, with D tentatively TRBD1 (6 bases). CDR1 is SGHTA and CDR2 is FQGTGA in the germline V gene. The CDR3 contains 14 residues. Trimming stripped 6 bases from V and 4 bases from J, with 15 bases between. CDR3 protein: CASRPTGSPETQYF. CDR3 nucleotide sequence: TGTGCCAGCAGACCTACAGGGTCCCCAGAGACCCAGTACTTC.

In its sample, this clonotype was seen a few times. CDR3: CASSHPRFSQGGRIVETQYF. The CDR3 coding sequence is TGCGCCAGCAGCCACCCCCGATTCTCTCAGGGCGGGAGAATCGTAGAGACCCAGTACTTC. The chain links TRBV4-1 to TRBJ2-5, with 7 nucleotides matching TRBD2. Germline V gene lookup returns CDR1 MGHRA and CDR2 YSYEKL. The CDR3 sequence is 20 residues long. V lost 3 bases, J lost 4 bases, and 23 bases stayed unmatched.

The chain is built from TRBV12-3 or TRBV12-4 and TRBJ1-2; D is perhaps TRBD1 (5 bases). The length of the CDR3 is 14 residues. V was trimmed by 5 bases and J by 4 bases, leaving 14 bases between them. CDR3 amino acids: CASSPLTAPYGYTF. DNA of the CDR3: TGTGCCAGCAGTCCTTTGACAGCCCCCTATGGCTACACCTTC.

This clonotype was seen a handful of times. The V call is TRBV14, the J call TRBJ2-3; 8 nucleotides match TRBD1. The V and J ends lost 4 bases and 7 bases, in that order; junction bases with no gene match: 7. The CDR3 sequence is 14 residues long. Germline V CDR1 and CDR2: SGHDN, FVKESK. The CDR3 sequence: CASSRGQGLNTQYF. In DNA form, the CDR3 reads TGTGCCAGCAGCCGCGGACAGGGACTTAATACGCAGTATTTT.

Only a few counts were recorded for this clonotype. The DNA of the CDR3 is TGTGCCAGCAGTTACTTACTTGGGGGGGGAACCTACGAGCAGTACTTC. Translated: CASSYLLGGGTYEQYF. The chain employs TRBV27 and TRBJ2-7, with 7 positions matching TRBD2. Germline CDR1 is MNHEY and CDR2 is SMNVEV (reference sequence). CDR3 length equals 16 residues. The V segment lost 4 bases and the J segment 2 bases; nucleotides outside the gene matches: 11.

The V call is TRBV7-6, the J call TRBJ2-3; tentatively, D is TRBD2 (5 bases). From germline, CDR1 is SGHVS and CDR2 FNYEAQ. V was pared by 0 bases and J by 3 bases, with 7 bases between. The CDR3 spans 14 residues. Here the CDR3 reads CASSLAGRTDTQYF. The CDR3 nucleotides are TGTGCCAGCAGCTTAGCGGGGAGAACAGATACGCAGTATTTT.

The chain is built from TRBV6-6 and TRBJ1-2, with D possibly matching TRBD1 (6 bases). V lost 4 bases and J 6 bases, leaving 12 bases between the germline ends. CDR3 size: 13 residues. CDR1 and CDR2 (germline): MNHNY, SVGAGI (reference sequence). CDR3 DNA sequence: TGTGCCAGCAGTTTGGGGACATTTAATGGCTACACCTTC. Translating gives CASSLGTFNGYTF.

This clonotype was counted a few times. The chain couples TRBV20-1 to TRBJ2-7, with TRBD1 matching over 9 bases. Germline V gene sequence: CDR1 DFQATT, CDR2 SNEGSKA (reference sequence). J gave up 2 bases and V 5 bases, and 7 bases lay outside the gene matches. CDR3 length equals 14 residues. CDR3 bases: TGCAGTGCTGCCCGGACAGGGGCAACCTACGAGCAGTACTTC. Translation: CSAARTGATYEQYF.

This clonotype was seen many times. The J gene is TRBJ2-2, the V gene TRBV4-2; D call uncertain. CDR1 and CDR2 (germline): LGHNA, YNFKEQ. The CDR3 is 18 residues long. Trimming removed 1 base at V and 1 base at J, with 16 bases between. The CDR3 nucleotides read TGTGCCAGCAGCCAAGGGTACAGCCTAGATTGGAACACCGGGGAGCTGTTTTTT. Translation gives CASSQGYSLDWNTGELFF.

V gene TRBV19 combines with J gene TRBJ2-1; 8 bases line up with TRBD2. With V trimmed by 10 bases and J by 2 bases, 4 bases remained unmatched. The CDR3 length is 13 residues. The germline CDR1 and CDR2 sequences are LNHDA and SQIVND (reference sequence). CDR3 residues: CAIGGVTYNEQFF. The CDR3 nucleotides are TGTGCCATCGGGGGGGTAACCTACAATGAGCAGTTCTTC.

This clonotype was counted between two and nine times. The chain is built from TRBV7-9 and TRBJ2-7, with D tentatively TRBD2 (5 bases). This CDR3 is built from 16 residues. Germline assignment: CDR1 SEHNR and CDR2 FQNEAQ (reference sequence). V lost 1 base, J lost 4 bases, and 17 bases lay in between. In DNA, the CDR3 is TGTGCCAGCAGCTTAGGGATGGGAATAGCGTTGTACGAGCAGTACTTC. This gives the protein CASSLGMGIALYEQYF. Using reference TRBV7-9 and TRBJ2-7 for the parts outside the CDR3, the full variable domain is DTGVSQNPRHKITKRGQNVTFRCDPISEHNRLYWYRQTLGQGPEFLTYFQNEAQLEKSRLLSDRFSAERPKGSFSTLEIQRTEQGDSAMYLCASSLGMGIALYEQYFGPGTRLTVT.

The chain carries TRBV7-3 and TRBJ2-1; TRBD1 might be the D (6 bases). The CDR3 totals 13 residues. CDR1 is SGHTA, CDR2 FQGTGA, per germline. V dropped 4 bases and J dropped 5 bases, with 9 bases sitting between them. The CDR3 DNA sequence: TGTGCCAGCAGCTCGACAGGAAACAATGAGCAGTTCTTC. Translated: CASSSTGNNEQFF.

This clonotype was detected only a few times. The V call is TRBV11-2, the J call TRBJ2-1, with 13 nucleotides matching TRBD2. Trimming cost V 4 bases and J 7 bases; bases outside gene matches: 1. This CDR3 is built from 14 residues. Germline CDR1 SGHAT, CDR2 FQNNGV. CDR3 in amino acids: CASSWGLAGNEQFF. The CDR3 bases are TGTGCCAGCAGCTGGGGACTAGCGGGAAATGAGCAGTTCTTC. The full variable domain, with the rest looked up from reference TRBV11-2 and TRBJ2-1, is EAGVAQSPRYKIIEKRQSVAFWCNPISGHATLYWYQQILGQGPKLLIQFQNNGVVDDSQLPKDRFSAERLKGVDSTLKIQPAKLEDSAVYLCASSWGLAGNEQFFGPGTRLTVL.

The chain joins TRBV5-1 to TRBJ2-7; a weak D match, TRBD1 (6 bases). Germline CDR1 reads SGHRS; CDR2 reads YFSETQ. This CDR3 region has 15 residues. V dropped 2 bases and J dropped 5 bases, with 17 bases sitting between them. Here the CDR3 reads CASSFIRDTRNEQYF. The CDR3 bases are TGCGCCAGCAGCTTCATCCGGGACACCCGTAACGAGCAGTACTTC.

The chain uses TRBV9 and TRBJ2-1; 10 bases are shared with TRBD2. CDR3 length: 17 amino acids. The V gene end was trimmed by 0 bases and the J gene end by 4 bases; junction bases not matched to a gene: 7. In germline, CDR1 is SGDLS, CDR2 YYNGEE. CDR3 nucleotide sequence: TGTGCCAGCAGCGTAGAAGAAGGACTAGCGGAATACAATGAGCAGTTCTTC. It is translated as CASSVEEGLAEYNEQFF. Full variable domain (missing parts from reference TRBV9 and TRBJ2-1): DSGVTQTPKHLITATGQRVTLRCSPRSGDLSVYWYQQSLDQGLQFLIQYYNGEERAKGNILERFSAQQFPDLHSELNLSSLELGDSALYFCASSVEEGLAEYNEQFFGPGTRLTVL.

The gene calls are TRBV4-1 and TRBJ2-7; D gene uncertain. CDR3 length equals 17 residues. Germline V gene data show CDR1 as MGHRA and CDR2 as YSYEKL. V dropped 3 bases and J dropped 1 base, with 19 bases sitting between them. For the CDR3, the DNA is TGCGCCAGCAGCCAGATCAATCTGGGCGTCGATTCCTACGAGCAGTACTTC. Translation: CASSQINLGVDSYEQYF.

This clonotype was seen only a few times. The chain has TRBV18 and TRBJ1-2; TRBD1 matches at 8 bases. The CDR3 has 14 amino acids. Germline V gives CDR1 KGHSH, CDR2 LQKENI. V was pared by 3 bases and J by 4 bases, with 4 bases of the junction left unmatched. CDR3 sequence: CASSPDRAGYGYTF. The CDR3 DNA follows: TGTGCCAGCTCACCGGACAGGGCGGGCTATGGCTACACCTTC. Full variable domain (rest looked up from reference TRBV18 and TRBJ1-2): NAGVMQNPRHLVRRRGQEARLRCSPMKGHSHVYWYRQLPEEGLKFMVYLQKENIIDESGMPKERFSAEFPKEGPSILRIQQVVRGDSAAYFCASSPDRAGYGYTFGSGTRLTVV.